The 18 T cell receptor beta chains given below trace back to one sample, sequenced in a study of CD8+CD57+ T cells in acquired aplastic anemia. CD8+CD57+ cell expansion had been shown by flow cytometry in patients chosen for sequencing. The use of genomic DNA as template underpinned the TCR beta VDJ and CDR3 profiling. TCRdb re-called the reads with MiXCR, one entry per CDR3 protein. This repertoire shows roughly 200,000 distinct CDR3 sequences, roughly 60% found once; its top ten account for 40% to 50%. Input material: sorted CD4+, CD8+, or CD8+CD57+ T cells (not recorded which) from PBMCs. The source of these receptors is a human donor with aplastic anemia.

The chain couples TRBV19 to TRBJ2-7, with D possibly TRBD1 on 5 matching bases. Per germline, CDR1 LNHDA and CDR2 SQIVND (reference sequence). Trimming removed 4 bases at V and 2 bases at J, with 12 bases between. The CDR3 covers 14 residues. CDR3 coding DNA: TGTGCCAGTAGTAGTTCTCAGGGTGCCTACGAGCAGTACTTC. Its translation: CASSSSQGAYEQYF.

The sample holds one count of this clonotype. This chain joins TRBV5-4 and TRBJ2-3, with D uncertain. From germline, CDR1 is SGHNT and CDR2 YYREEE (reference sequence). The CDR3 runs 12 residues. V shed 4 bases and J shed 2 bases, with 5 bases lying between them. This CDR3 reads CASSATTDTQYF. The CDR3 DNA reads TGTGCCAGCAGCGCGACCACAGATACGCAGTATTTT.

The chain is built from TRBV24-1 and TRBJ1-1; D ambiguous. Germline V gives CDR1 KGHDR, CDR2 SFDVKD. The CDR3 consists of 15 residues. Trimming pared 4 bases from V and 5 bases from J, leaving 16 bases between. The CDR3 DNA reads TGTGCCACCAGTGACTCTAGGGCAGCTGATACTGAAGCTTTCTTT. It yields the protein CATSDSRAADTEAFF.

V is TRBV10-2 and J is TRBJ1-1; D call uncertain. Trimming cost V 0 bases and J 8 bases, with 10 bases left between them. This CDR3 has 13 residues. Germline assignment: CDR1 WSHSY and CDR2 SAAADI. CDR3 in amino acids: CASSESAGQEAFF. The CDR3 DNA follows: TGCGCCAGCAGTGAGTCGGCAGGTCAAGAAGCTTTCTTT.

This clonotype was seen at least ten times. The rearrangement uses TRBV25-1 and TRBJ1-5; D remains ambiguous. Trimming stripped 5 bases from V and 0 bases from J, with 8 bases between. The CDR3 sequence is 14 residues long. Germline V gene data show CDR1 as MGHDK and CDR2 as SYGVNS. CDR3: CASSRSYSNQPQHF. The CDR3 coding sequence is TGTGCCAGCAGTCGAAGTTATAGCAATCAGCCCCAGCATTTT. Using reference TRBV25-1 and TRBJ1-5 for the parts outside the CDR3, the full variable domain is EADIYQTPRYLVIGTGKKITLECSQTMGHDKMYWYQQDPGMELHLIHYSYGVNSTEKGDLSSESTVSRIRTEHFPLTLESARPSHTSQYLCASSRSYSNQPQHFGDGTRLSIL.

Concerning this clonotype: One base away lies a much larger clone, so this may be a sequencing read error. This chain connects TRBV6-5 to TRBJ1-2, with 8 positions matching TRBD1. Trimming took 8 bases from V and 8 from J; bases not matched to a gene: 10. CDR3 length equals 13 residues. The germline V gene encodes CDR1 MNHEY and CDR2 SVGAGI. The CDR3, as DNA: TGTGCCAGCCCATTCGACAGGGGTAAAGGCTACACCTTC. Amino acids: CASPFDRGKGYTF.

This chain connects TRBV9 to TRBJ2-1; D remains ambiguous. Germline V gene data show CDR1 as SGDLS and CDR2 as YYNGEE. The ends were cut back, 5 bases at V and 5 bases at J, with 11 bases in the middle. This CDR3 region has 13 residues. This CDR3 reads CASSQPFNNEQFF. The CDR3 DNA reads TGTGCCAGCAGTCAGCCCTTTAACAATGAGCAGTTCTTC. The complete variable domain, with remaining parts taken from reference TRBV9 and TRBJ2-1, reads DSGVTQTPKHLITATGQRVTLRCSPRSGDLSVYWYQQSLDQGLQFLIQYYNGEERAKGNILERFSAQQFPDLHSELNLSSLELGDSALYFCASSQPFNNEQFFGPGTRLTVL.

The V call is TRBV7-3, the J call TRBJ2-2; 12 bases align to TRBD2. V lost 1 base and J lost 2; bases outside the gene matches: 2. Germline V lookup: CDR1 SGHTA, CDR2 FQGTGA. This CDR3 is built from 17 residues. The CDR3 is CASSLIGLAGNTGELFF. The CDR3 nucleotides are TGTGCCAGCAGCTTAATCGGACTAGCGGGAAACACCGGGGAGCTGTTTTTT.

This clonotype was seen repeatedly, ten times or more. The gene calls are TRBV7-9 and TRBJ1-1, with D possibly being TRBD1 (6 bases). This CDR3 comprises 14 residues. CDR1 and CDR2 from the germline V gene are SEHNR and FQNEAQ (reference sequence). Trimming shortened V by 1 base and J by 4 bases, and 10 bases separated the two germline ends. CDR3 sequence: CASSLGTALTEAFF. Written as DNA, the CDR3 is TGTGCCAGCAGCTTAGGGACAGCTCTCACTGAAGCTTTCTTT.

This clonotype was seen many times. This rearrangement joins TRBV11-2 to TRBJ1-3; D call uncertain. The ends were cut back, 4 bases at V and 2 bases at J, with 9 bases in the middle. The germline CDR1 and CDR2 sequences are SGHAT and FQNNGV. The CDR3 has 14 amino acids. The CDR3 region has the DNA TGTGCCAGCAGCTCCTGGTTAACTGGAAACACCATATATTTT. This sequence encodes CASSSWLTGNTIYF.

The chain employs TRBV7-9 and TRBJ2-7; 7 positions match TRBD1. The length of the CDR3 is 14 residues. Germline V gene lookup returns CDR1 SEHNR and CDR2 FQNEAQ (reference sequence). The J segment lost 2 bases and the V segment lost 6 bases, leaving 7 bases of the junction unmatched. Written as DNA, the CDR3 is TGTGCCAGCAGTGGGACAGAGAATCCCTACGAGCAGTACTTC. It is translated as CASSGTENPYEQYF.

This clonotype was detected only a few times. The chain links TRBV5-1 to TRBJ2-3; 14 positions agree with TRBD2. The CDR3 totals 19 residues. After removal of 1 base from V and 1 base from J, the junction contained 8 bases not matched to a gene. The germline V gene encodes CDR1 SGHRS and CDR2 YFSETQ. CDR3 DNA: TGCGCCAGCAGCTTGACCAATCCGGGACTAGCGGGGGGCACAGATACGCAGTATTTT. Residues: CASSLTNPGLAGGTDTQYF.

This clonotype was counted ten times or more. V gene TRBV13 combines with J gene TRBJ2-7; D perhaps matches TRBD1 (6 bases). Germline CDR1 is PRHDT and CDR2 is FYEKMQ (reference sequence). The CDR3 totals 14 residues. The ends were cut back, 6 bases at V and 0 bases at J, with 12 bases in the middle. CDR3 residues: CASRHRERSYEQYF. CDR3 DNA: TGTGCCAGCAGACACAGGGAACGCTCCTACGAGCAGTACTTC.

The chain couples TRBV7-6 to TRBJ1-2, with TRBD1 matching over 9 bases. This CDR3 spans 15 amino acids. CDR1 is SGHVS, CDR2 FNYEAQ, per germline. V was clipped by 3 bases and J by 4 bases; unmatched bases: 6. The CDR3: CASSFNTGGGYGYTF. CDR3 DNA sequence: TGTGCCAGCAGCTTTAACACAGGGGGCGGCTATGGCTACACCTTC. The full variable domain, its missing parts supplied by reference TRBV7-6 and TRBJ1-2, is GAGVSQSPRYKVTKRGQDVALRCDPISGHVSLYWYRQALGQGPEFLTYFNYEAQQDKSGLPNDRFSAERPEGSISTLTIQRTEQRDSAMYRCASSFNTGGGYGYTFGSGTRLTVV.

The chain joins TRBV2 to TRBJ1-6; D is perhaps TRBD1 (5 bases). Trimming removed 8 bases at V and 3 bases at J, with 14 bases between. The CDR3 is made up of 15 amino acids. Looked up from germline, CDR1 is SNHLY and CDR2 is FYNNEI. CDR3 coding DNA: TGTGCCAGCGTGGGGGGGGGTGGCTATAATTCACCCCTCCACTTT. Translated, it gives CASVGGGGYNSPLHF.

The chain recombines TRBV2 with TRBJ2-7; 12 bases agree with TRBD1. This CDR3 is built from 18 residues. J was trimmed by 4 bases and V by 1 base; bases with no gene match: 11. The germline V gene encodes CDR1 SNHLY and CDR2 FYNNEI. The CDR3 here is CASSEGGDRGHDKYEQYF. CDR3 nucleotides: TGTGCCAGCAGTGAAGGGGGGGACAGGGGGCACGATAAGTACGAGCAGTACTTC.

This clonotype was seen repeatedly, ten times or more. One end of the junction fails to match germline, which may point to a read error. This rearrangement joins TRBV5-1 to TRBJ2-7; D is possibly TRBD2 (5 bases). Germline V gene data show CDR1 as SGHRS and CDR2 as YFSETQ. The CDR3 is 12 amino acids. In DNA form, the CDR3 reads TGTGCCAGCAGCTTAGCCGGGGACGAGCAGTACTTC. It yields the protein CASSLAGDEQYF.

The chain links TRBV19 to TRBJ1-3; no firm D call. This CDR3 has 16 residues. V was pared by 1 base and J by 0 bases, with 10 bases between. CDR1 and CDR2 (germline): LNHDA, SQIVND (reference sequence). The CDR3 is CASSIAALSSGNTIYF. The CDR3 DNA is TGTGCCAGTAGTATAGCGGCCTTGAGCTCTGGAAACACCATATATTTT.